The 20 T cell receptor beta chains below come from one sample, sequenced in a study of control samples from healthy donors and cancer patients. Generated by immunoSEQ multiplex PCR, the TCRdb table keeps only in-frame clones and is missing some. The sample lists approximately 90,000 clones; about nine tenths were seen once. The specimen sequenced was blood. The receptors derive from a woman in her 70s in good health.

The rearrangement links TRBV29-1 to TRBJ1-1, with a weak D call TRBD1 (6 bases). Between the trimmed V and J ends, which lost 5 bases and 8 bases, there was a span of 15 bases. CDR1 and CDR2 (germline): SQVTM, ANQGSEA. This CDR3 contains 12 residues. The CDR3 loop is CSVIQGAEEAFF. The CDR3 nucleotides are TGCAGCGTTATACAGGGTGCCGAGGAAGCTTTCTTT.

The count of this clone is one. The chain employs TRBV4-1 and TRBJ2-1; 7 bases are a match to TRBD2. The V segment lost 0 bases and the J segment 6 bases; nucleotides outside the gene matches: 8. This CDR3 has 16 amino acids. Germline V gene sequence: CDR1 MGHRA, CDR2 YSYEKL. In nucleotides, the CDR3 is TGCGCCAGCAGCCAAGAGAGGCGGGGGTCTTTCAATGAGCAGTTCTTC. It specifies CASSQERRGSFNEQFF.

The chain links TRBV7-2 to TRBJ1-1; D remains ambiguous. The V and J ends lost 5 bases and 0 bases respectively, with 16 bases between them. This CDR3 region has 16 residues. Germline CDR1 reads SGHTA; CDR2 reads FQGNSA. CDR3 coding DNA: TGTGCCAGCAGCGACCCGCCCGGGAGGATGAACACTGAAGCTTTCTTT. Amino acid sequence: CASSDPPGRMNTEAFF. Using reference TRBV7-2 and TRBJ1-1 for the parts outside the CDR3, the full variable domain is GAGVSQSPSNKVTEKGKDVELRCDPISGHTALYWYRQSLGQGLEFLIYFQGNSAPDKSGLPSDRFSAERTGGSVSTLTIQRTQQEDSAVYLCASSDPPGRMNTEAFFGQGTRLTVV.

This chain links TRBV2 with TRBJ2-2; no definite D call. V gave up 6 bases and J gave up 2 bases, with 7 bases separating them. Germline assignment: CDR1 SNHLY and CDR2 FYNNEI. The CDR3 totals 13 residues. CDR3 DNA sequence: TGTGCCAGCAGGACGGAAAACACCGGGGAGCTGTTTTTT. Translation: CASRTENTGELFF.

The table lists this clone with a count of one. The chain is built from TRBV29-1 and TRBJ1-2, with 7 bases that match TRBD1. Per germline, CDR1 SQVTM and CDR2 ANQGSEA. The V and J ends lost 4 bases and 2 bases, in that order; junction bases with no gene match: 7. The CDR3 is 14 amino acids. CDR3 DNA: TGCAGCGTTGGATCTTCGACAGGGAACTATGGCTACACCTTC. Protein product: CSVGSSTGNYGYTF.

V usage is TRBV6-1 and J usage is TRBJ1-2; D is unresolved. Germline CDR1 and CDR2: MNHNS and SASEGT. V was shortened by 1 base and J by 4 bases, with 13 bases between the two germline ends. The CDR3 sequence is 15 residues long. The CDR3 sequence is CASSEERTILYGYTF. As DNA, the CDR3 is TGTGCCAGCAGTGAAGAACGGACCATTCTCTATGGCTACACCTTC.

CDR3 coding DNA: TGTGCCAGTGGGGTGAGGTCACCGAACTATGGCTACACCTTC. This codes for CASGVRSPNYGYTF. The rearrangement joins TRBV6-5 to TRBJ1-2; D is undetermined. The CDR3 runs 14 residues. V lost 9 bases, J lost 2 bases, and 16 bases lay in between. Per the germline V gene, CDR1 is MNHEY and CDR2 is SVGAGI.

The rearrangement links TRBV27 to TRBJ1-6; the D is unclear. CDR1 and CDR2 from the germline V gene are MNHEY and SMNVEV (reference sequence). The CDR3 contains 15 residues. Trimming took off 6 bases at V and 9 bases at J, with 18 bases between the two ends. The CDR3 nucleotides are TGTGCCAGCAGCAAAAGGGAGGCCCCTAGTTCACCCCTCCACTTT. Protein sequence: CASSKREAPSSPLHF.

CDR3 sequence reads: CSVELGRGQGQPQHF. Here the CDR3 DNA reads TGCAGCGTTGAATTGGGCAGGGGGCAAGGTCAGCCCCAGCATTTT. The chain carries TRBV29-1 and TRBJ1-5; 8 bases agree with TRBD1. CDR1 is SQVTM, CDR2 ANQGSEA, per germline. The CDR3 sequence is 15 residues long. The trim removed 2 bases at V and 6 bases at J, leaving 9 bases unmatched.

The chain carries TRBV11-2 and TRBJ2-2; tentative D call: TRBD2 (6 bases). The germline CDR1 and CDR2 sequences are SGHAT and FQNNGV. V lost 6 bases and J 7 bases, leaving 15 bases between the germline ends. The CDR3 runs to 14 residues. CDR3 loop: CASRSGGIGGELFF. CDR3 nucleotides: TGTGCCAGCAGAAGTGGCGGGATCGGCGGGGAGCTGTTTTTT. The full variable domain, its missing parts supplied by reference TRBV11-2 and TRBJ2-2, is EAGVAQSPRYKIIEKRQSVAFWCNPISGHATLYWYQQILGQGPKLLIQFQNNGVVDDSQLPKDRFSAERLKGVDSTLKIQPAKLEDSAVYLCASRSGGIGGELFFGEGSRLTVL.

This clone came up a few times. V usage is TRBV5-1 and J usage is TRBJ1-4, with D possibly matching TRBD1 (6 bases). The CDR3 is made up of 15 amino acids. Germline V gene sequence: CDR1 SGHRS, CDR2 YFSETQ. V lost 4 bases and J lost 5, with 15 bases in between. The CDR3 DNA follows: TGCGCCAGCAGCCCGGGCGGGACAAGGAATGAAAAACTGTTTTTT. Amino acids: CASSPGGTRNEKLFF.

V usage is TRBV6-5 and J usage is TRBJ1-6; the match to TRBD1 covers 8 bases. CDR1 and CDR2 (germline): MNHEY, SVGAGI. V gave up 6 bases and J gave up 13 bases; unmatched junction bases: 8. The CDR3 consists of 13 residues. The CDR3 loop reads CASRTDRGLPLHF. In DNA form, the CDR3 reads TGTGCCAGCAGAACAGACAGGGGTCTCCCCCTCCACTTT.

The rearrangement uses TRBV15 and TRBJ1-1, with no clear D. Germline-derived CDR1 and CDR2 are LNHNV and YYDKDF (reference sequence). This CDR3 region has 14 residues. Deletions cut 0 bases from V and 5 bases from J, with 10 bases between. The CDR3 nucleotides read TGTGCCACCAGCAGAGATGTCTCGTTAACTGAAGCTTTCTTT. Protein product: CATSRDVSLTEAFF.

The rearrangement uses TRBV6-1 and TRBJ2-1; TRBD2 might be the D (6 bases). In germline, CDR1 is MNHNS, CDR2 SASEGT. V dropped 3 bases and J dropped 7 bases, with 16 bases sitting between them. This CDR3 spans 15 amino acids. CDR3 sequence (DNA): TGTGCCAGCAGTGATACCGGGACTCCCTGGAATGAGCAGTTCTTC. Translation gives CASSDTGTPWNEQFF.

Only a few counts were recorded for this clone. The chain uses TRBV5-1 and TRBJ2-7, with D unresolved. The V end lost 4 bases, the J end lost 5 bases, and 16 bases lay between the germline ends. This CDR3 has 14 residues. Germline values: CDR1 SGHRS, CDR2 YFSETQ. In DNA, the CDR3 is TGCGCCAGCAGCCCCAGGTCAACGGAGAACGAGCAGTACTTC. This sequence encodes CASSPRSTENEQYF.

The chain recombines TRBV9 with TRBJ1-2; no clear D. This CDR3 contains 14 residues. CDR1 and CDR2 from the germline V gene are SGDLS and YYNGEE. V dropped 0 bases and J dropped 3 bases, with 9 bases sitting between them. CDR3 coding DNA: TGTGCCAGCAGCGTAGGGGTAGCGGACTATGGCTACACCTTC. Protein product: CASSVGVADYGYTF.

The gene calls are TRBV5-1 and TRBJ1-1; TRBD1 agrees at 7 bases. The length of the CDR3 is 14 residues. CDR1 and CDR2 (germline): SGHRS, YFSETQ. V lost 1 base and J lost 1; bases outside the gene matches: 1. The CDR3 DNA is TGCGCCAGCAGCTTGCAGGGGGGGAACACTGAAGCTTTCTTT. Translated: CASSLQGGNTEAFF. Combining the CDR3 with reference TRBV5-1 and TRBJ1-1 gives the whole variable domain KAGVTQTPRYLIKTRGQQVTLSCSPISGHRSVSWYQQTPGQGLQFLFEYFSETQRNKGNFPGRFSGRQFSNSRSEMNVSTLELGDSALYLCASSLQGGNTEAFFGQGTRLTVV.

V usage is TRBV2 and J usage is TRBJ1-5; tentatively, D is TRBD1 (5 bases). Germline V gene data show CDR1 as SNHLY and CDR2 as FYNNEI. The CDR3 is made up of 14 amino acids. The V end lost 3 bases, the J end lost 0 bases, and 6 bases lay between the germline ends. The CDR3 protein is CASSDRVSNQPQHF. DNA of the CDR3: TGTGCCAGCAGTGACAGGGTTAGCAATCAGCCCCAGCATTTT. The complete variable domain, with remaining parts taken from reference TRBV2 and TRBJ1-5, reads EPEVTQTPSHQVTQMGQEVILRCVPISNHLYFYWYRQILGQKVEFLVSFYNNEISEKSEIFDDQFSVERPDGSNFTLKIRSTKLEDSAMYFCASSDRVSNQPQHFGDGTRLSIL.

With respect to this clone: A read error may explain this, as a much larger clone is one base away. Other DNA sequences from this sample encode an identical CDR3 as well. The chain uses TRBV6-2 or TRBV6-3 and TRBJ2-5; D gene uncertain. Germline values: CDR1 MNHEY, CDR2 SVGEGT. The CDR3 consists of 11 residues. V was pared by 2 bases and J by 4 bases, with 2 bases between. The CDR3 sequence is CASSYGETQYF. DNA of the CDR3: TGTGCCAGCAGTTACGGAGAGACCCAGTACTTC.

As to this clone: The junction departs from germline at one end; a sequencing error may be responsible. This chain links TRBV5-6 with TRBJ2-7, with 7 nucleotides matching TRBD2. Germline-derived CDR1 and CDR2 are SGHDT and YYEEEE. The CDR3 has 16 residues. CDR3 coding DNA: TGTGCCAGCACCTTGGGGTTGGCGGGGGATTCCTACGAGCAGTACTTC. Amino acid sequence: CASTLGLAGDSYEQYF.